This T cell receptor (beta chain) was obtained from a study of T cell responses to AZD1222 COVID-19 vaccine. Broader study findings: The donor group comprised mostly white British people and more females; the analysis possibly underestimated clonal diversity. CD4 TCRs covered the whole spike, strongest at regions 160-218 and 743-854. Reportedly, close to half of spike-specific TCRs are directed against unmutated variant regions.

Only in-frame clones appear in the TCRdb table, and some are missing; sequencing was by immunoSEQ multiplex PCR. Among some 85,000 clones listed, approximately 91% were seen once. V dropped 0 bases and J dropped 0 bases, with 11 bases sitting between them. This CDR3 has 16 amino acids. Germline lookup yields CDR1 KGHSH and CDR2 LQKENI. This clone occurred once. Its antigen is not known. The receptor was isolated from an adult in good health. The starting material was peripheral blood, obtained on day 0 of AZD1222 vaccination. The chain is built from TRBV18 and TRBJ1-2, with D unclear. Written as DNA, the CDR3 is TGTGCCAGCTCACCACCGACGTCGGTAGCTAACTATGGCTACACCTTC. Translation gives CASSPPTSVANYGYTF.